The clone carrying this T cell receptor beta chain was seen just once. Its antigen is still unknown. Germline V gene data show CDR1 as SGHTA and CDR2 as FQGTGA. This CDR3 region has 16 residues. V dropped 5 bases and J dropped 0 bases, with 13 bases sitting between them. This sample is drawn from a study of Graves' ophthalmopathy and Graves' hyperthyroidism. Symptoms, serum thyroxine and TRAb, thyroid ultrasound, and orbital computed tomography formed the diagnostic basis. CDR3 regions of TCR beta were amplified from RNA transcripts. First-round RT-PCR used HTBI primers; second-round multiplex PCR followed. TCRdb re-analysed the multiplex PCR reads in MiXCR, keeping a single row per CDR3 protein. The top ten clones hold around 10% of a sample with around 1.1 million distinct CDR3 sequences, 36% of them seen once. General study results and limits: Most expanded thyroid clonotypes above 0.001 frequency also appeared in blood. Stable hyperthyroidism and ophthalmopathy were told apart by a 13-signature model, which achieved about 90% sensitivity and approximately 81% specificity. The study's model predicted ophthalmopathy progression at about 71% sensitivity and about 72% specificity.

The receptor was derived from an adult man with Graves' hyperthyroidism. The specimen sequenced was peripheral blood or thyroid tissue (not recorded which). The J gene is TRBJ1-4, the V gene TRBV7-3; D is perhaps TRBD1 (5 bases). The CDR3 sequence is CASSRGAGATNEKLFF. Written as DNA, the CDR3 is TGTGCCAGCAGCCGAGGGGCCGGCGCAACTAATGAAAAACTGTTTTTT.